The clone carrying this T cell receptor beta chain appeared once. Its antigen is not identified. This sample is part of a study of T cell responses to AZD1222 COVID-19 vaccine. Overall study results and limits: It should be noted that donors were predominantly white British and more often female, and clonal diversity was possibly underestimated. Reports indicate that nearly half of spike-specific TCRs are directed at unmutated variant regions. Samples come after the peak T cell response, not at day 14.

Repertoires were generated with immunoSEQ multiplex PCR, while TCRdb's copy carries only in-frame clones and drops some. The sample yields fewer than 150,000 clones, over 80% seen once. This sequence was found in an adult who received the AZD1222 COVID-19 vaccine. Material: peripheral blood, obtained 28 days after the second AZD1222 dose.

The CDR3: CASSEYRRNQPQHF. The CDR3 nucleotides read TGTGCCAGCAGTGAATACAGGAGGAATCAGCCCCAGCATTTT. This sequence joins TRBV25-1 and TRBJ1-5; D remains ambiguous. This CDR3 has 14 residues. Looked up from germline, CDR1 is MGHDK and CDR2 is SYGVNS. V was cut by 0 bases and J by 4 bases, with 7 bases left in between.